In its sample, the clone carrying this TCR beta chain was seen a few times. TCRdb ran MiXCR on the RT-PCR reads and lists one entry per CDR3 protein. The sample lists hundreds of thousands of distinct CDR3 sequences, around 14% occurring once. Germline V gives CDR1 SGHRS, CDR2 YFSETQ. Trimming removed 6 bases at V and 4 bases at J, with 10 bases between. The CDR3 has 12 amino acids. The sample comes from a study of response to subunit inactivated influenza vaccine. The J gene is TRBJ2-5, the V gene TRBV5-1; TRBD1 might be the D (6 bases). The clonotype comes from a man over 45 who received an inactivated influenza vaccine. The specimen comprised PBMCs from blood, sampled 14 to 15 days before vaccination. The CDR3 bases are TGCGCCAGCAAGCCGGACAGAGAGACCCAGTACTTC. This encodes CASKPDRETQYF.